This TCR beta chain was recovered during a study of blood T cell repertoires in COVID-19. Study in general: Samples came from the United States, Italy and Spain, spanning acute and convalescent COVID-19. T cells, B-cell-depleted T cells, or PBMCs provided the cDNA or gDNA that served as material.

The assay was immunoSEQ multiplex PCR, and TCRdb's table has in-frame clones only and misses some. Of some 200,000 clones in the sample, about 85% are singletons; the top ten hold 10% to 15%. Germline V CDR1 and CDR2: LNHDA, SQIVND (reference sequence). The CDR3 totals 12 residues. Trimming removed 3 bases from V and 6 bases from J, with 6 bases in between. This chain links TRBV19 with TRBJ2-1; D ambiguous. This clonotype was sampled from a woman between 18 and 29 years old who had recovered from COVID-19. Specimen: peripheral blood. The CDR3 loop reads CASSIPGNEQFF. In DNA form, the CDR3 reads TGTGCCAGTAGTATTCCGGGCAATGAGCAGTTCTTC.